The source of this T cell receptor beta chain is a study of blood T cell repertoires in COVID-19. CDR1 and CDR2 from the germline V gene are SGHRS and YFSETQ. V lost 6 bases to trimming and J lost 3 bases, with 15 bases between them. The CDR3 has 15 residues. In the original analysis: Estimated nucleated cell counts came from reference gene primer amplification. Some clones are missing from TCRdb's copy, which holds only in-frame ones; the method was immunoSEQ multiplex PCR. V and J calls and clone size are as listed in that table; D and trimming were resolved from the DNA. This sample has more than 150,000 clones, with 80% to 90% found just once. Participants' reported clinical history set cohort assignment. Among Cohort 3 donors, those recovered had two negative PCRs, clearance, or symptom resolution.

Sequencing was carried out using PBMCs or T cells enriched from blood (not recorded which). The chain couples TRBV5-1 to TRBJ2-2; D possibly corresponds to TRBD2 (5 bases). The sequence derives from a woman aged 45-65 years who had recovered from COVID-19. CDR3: CASTPRGSDTGELFF. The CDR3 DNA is TGCGCCAGCACCCCACGGGGTAGCGACACCGGGGAGCTGTTTTTT.